This T cell receptor beta chain was captured by sequencing in a study of shared T cell receptors in the human thymus. Repertoires were generated with immunoSEQ multiplex PCR, while TCRdb's copy carries only in-frame clones and drops some. The sample carries roughly 700,000 clones, roughly 90% recorded once. In germline, CDR1 is LNHNV, CDR2 YYDKDF (reference sequence). With 2 bases removed from V and 4 bases from J, the gap between germline ends came to 9 bases. The length of the CDR3 is 13 residues. These data were likewise used in another study, on human thymus T cells. That paper adds: Serving as donors were healthy Finnish infants, each of whom was having open corrective surgery for congenital heart defects. Thymic resections from corrective heart surgery supplied the tissue. Related research found strongly overlapping thymic repertoires in unrelated individuals.

Material: thymocytes. The V call is TRBV15, the J call TRBJ2-7; the D gene is possibly TRBD1 (5 bases). This TCR was sampled from a boy younger than two with a congenital heart defect. CDR3 loop: CATSRPDSYEQYF. The CDR3 coding sequence is TGTGCCACCAGCAGACCAGACAGTTACGAGCAGTACTTC.